Reported below is one T cell receptor (beta chain). This sample was included in a study of blood T cell repertoires in COVID-19. Study-level background: The cDNA or gDNA used as material had been derived from T cells, B-cell-depleted T cells, or PBMCs.

Assay: immunoSEQ multiplex PCR; the TCRdb copy retains only in-frame clones and omits some. The sample contains some 210,000 clones, about 87% of which appear only once. Participants were aged about 18 to 100 years from around 26 US areas. This CDR3 contains 11 residues. Germline loops: CDR1 SGHDT, CDR2 YYEEEE. The germline V and J ends were trimmed by 4 bases and 6 bases, with 7 bases remaining between them. Sequencing input: PBMCs or T cells enriched from blood (not recorded which). The TCR was taken from a young man with acute COVID-19. V usage is TRBV5-6 and J usage is TRBJ1-2, with a tentative D call TRBD1 (5 bases). CDR3 DNA sequence: TGTGCCAGCAGCCTGACAGATGGCTACACCTTC. Protein product: CASSLTDGYTF.